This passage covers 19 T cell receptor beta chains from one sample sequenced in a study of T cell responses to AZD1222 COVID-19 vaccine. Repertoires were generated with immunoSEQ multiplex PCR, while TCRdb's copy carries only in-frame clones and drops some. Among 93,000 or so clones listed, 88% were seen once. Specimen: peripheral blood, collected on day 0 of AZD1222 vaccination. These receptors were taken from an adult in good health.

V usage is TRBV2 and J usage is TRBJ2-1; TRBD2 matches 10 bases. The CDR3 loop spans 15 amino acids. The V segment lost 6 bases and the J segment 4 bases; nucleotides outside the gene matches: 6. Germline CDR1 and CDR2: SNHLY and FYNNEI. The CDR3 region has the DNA TGTGCCAGCAGAACGGCTAGCGGGGGTTACAATGAGCAGTTCTTC. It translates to CASRTASGGYNEQFF.

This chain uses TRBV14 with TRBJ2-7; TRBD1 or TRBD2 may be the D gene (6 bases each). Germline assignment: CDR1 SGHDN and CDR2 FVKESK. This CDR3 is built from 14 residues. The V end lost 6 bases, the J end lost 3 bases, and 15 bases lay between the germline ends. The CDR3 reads CASSRPGAGYEQYF. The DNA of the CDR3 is TGTGCCAGCAGTCGCCCGGGGGCAGGCTACGAGCAGTACTTC.

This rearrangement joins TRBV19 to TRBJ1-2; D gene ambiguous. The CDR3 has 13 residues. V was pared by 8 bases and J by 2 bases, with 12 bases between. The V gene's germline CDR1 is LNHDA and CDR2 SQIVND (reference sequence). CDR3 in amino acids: CASSMGFNYGYTF. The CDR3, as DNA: TGTGCCAGTTCTATGGGATTCAACTATGGCTACACCTTC. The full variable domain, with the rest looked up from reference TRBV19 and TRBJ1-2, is DGGITQSPKYLFRKEGQNVTLSCEQNLNHDAMYWYRQDPGQGLRLIYYSQIVNDFQKGDIAEGYSVSREKKESFPLTVTSAQKNPTAFYLCASSMGFNYGYTFGSGTRLTVV.

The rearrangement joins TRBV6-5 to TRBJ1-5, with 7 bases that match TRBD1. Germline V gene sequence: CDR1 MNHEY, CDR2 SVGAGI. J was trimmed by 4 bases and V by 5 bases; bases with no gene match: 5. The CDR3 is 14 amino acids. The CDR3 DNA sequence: TGTGCCAGCAGTCTAGACAGGGCAAATCAGCCCCAGCATTTT. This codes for CASSLDRANQPQHF.

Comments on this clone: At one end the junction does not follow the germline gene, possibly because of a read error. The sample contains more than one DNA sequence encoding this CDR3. CDR3 in DNA: TGTGCCACCCGACGGGGGTATGGCTACACTTTC. Protein: CATRRGYGYTF. J is TRBJ1-2 and V is TRBV28; TRBD1 might be the D (5 bases). Germline V gene data show CDR1 as MDHEN and CDR2 as SYDVKM. The CDR3 covers 11 residues.

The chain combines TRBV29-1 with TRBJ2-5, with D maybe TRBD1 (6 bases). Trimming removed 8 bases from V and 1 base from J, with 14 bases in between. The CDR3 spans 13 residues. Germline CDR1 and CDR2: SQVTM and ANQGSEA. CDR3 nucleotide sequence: TGCAGCTTATGGACAGCACCCCAAGAGACCCAGTACTTC. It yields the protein CSLWTAPQETQYF.

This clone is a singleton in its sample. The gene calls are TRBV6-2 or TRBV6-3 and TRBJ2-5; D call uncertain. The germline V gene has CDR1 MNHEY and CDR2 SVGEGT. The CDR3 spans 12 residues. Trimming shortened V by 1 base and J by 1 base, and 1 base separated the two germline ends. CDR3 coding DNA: TGTGCCAGCAGTTACTTCCAAGAGACCCAGTACTTC. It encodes CASSYFQETQYF.

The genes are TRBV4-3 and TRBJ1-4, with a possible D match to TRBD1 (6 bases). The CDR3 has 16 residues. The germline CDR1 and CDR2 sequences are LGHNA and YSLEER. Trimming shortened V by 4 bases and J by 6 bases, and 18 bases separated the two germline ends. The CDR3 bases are TGCGCCAGCAGCCTCCTTCAGCCGACAGGAGATGAAAAACTGTTTTTT. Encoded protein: CASSLLQPTGDEKLFF.

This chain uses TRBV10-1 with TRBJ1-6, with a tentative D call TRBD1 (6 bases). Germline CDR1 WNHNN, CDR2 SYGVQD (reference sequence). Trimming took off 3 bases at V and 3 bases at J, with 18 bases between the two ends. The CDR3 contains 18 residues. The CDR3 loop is CASSDLGGSQVYNSPLHF. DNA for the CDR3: TGCGCCAGCAGTGATCTAGGGGGGTCTCAAGTCTATAATTCACCCCTCCACTTT.

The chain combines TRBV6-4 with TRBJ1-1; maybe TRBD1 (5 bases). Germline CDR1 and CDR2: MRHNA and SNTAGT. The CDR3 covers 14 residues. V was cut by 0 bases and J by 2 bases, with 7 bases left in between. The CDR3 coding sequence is TGTGCCAGCAGTGACTCAGACAGAAACACTGAAGCTTTCTTT. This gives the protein CASSDSDRNTEAFF.

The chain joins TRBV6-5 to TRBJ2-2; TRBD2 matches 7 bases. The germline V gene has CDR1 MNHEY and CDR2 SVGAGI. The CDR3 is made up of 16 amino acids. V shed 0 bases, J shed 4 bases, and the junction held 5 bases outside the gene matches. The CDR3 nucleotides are TGTGCCAGCAGTTACTCGGGCGGGAGAGGCACCGGGGAGCTGTTTTTT. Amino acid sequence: CASSYSGGRGTGELFF.

The CDR3 spells CASSSRSSVSGNTIYF. CDR3 coding DNA: TGTGCCAGCAGTTCGCGGTCTTCCGTCTCTGGAAACACCATATATTTT. The chain carries TRBV27 and TRBJ1-3; no clear D gene. The germline V and J ends were trimmed by 4 bases and 0 bases, with 13 bases remaining between them. The CDR3 runs to 16 residues. Germline values: CDR1 MNHEY, CDR2 SMNVEV (reference sequence).

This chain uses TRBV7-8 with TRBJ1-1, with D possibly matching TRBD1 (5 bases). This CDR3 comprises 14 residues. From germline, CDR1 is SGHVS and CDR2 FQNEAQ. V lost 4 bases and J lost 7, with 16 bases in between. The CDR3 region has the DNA TGTGCCAGCAGCTCCAGGGTTGTAGGCGTTGAAGCTTTCTTT. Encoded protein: CASSSRVVGVEAFF.

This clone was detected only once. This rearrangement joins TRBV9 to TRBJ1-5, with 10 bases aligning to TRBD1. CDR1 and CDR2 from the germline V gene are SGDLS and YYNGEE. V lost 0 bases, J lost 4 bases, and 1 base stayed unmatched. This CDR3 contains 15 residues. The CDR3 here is CASSVGDRGNQPQHF. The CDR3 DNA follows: TGTGCCAGCAGCGTAGGGGACAGGGGAAATCAGCCCCAGCATTTT.

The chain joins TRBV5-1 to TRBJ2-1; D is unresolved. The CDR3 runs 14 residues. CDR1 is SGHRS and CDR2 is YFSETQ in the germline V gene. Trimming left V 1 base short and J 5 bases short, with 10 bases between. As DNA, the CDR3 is TGCGCCAGCAGCTTGAGTGCAGGTAACAATGAGCAGTTCTTC. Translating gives CASSLSAGNNEQFF.

This CDR3 reads CASSFGTYWVSGYTF. CDR3 bases: TGTGCCAGCAGCTTTGGCACCTATTGGGTCTCTGGCTACACCTTC. This chain links TRBV11-3 with TRBJ1-2; D uncertain. Looked up from germline, CDR1 is SGHNT and CDR2 is YENEEA. The CDR3 is 15 amino acids. V was shortened by 3 bases and J by 7 bases, with 18 bases between the two germline ends. Drawing the rest from reference TRBV11-3 and TRBJ1-2, the complete variable domain is EAGVVQSPRYKIIEKKQPVAFWCNPISGHNTLYWYLQNLGQGPELLIRYENEEAVDDSQLPKDRFSAERLKGVDSTLKIQPAELGDSAVYLCASSFGTYWVSGYTFGSGTRLTVV.

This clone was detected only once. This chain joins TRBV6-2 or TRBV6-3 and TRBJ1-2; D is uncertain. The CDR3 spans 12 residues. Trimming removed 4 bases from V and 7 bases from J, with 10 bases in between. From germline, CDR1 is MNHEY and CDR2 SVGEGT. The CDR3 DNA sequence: TGTGCCAGCAGTTTCCCAGCGATTGGCTACACCTTC. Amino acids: CASSFPAIGYTF.

The CDR3 sequence is CASSIQGVLMTDTQYF. The CDR3 region has the DNA TGTGCCAGTAGTATACAGGGGGTCTTGATGACAGATACGCAGTATTTT. V is TRBV19 and J is TRBJ2-3; 7 nucleotides line up with TRBD1. V trimming: 2 bases; J trimming: 3 bases; junction bases outside the gene matches: 8. CDR1 is LNHDA and CDR2 is SQIVND in the germline V gene (reference sequence). This CDR3 contains 16 residues.

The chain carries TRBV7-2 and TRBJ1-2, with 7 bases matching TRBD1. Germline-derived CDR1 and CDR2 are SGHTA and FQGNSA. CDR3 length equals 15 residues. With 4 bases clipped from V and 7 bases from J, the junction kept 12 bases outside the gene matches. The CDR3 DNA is TGTGCCAGCAGCTCACCAGGGGGAAGGGTGGGTGGCTACACCTTC. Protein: CASSSPGGRVGGYTF.